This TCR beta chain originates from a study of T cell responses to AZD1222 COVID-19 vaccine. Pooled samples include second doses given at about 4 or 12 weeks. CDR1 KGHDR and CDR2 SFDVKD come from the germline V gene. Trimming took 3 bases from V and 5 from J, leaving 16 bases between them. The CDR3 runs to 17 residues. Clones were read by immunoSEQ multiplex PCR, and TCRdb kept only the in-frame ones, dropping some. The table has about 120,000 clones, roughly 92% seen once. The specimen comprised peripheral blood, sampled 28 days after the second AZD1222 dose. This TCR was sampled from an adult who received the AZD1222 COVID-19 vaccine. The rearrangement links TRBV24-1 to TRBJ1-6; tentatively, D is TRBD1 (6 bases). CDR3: CATSDPIGQRDNSPLHF. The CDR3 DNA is TGTGCCACCAGTGATCCGATTGGACAGCGCGATAATTCACCCCTCCACTTT.